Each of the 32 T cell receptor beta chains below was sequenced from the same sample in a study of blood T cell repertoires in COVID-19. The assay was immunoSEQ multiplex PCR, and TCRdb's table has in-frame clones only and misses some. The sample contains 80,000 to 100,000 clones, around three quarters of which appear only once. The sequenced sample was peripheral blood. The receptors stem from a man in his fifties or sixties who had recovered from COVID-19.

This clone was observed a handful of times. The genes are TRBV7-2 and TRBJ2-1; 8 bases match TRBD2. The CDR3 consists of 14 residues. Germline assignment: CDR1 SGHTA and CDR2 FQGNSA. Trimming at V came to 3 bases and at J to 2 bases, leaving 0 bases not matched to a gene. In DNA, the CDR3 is TGTGCCAGCAGCTTTAGCGGGACCTACAATGAGCAGTTCTTC. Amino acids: CASSFSGTYNEQFF.

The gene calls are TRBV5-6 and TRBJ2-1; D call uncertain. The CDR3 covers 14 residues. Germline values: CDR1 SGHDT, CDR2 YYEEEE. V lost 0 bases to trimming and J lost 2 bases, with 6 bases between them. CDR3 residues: CASSLGVTYNEQFF. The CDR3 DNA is TGTGCCAGCAGCTTGGGAGTTACCTACAATGAGCAGTTCTTC. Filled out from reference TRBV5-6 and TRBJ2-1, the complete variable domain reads DAGVTQSPTHLIKTRGQQVTLRCSPKSGHDTVSWYQQALGQGPQFIFQYYEEEERQRGNFPDRFSGHQFPNYSSELNVNALLLGDSALYLCASSLGVTYNEQFFGPGTRLTVL.

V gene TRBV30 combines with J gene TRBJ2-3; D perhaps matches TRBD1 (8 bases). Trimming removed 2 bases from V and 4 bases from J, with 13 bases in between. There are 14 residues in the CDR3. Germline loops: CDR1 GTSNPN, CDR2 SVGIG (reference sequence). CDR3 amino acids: CAWSTGGGPDTQYF. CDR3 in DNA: TGTGCCTGGAGTACAGGGGGGGGCCCAGATACGCAGTATTTT.

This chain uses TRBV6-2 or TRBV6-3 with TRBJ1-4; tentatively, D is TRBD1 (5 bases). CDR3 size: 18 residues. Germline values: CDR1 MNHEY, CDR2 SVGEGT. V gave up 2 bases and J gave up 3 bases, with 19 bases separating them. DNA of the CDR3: TGTGCCAGCAGTTACCCGACGCTCAGGGTTGCGGCTAATGAAAAACTGTTTTTT. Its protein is CASSYPTLRVAANEKLFF.

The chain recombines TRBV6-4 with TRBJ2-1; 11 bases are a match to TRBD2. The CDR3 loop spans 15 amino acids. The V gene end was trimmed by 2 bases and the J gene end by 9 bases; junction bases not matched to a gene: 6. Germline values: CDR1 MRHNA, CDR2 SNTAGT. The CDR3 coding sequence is TGTGCCAGCAGTGACGACGCTAGCGGGGGGACTGAGCAGTTCTTC. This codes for CASSDDASGGTEQFF.

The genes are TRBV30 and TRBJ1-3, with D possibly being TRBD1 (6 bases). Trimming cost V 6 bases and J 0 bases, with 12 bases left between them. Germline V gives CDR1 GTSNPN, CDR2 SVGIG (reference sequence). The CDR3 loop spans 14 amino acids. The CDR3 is CACADRSSGNTIYF. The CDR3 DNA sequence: TGTGCCTGTGCAGACAGGAGCTCTGGAAACACCATATATTTT.

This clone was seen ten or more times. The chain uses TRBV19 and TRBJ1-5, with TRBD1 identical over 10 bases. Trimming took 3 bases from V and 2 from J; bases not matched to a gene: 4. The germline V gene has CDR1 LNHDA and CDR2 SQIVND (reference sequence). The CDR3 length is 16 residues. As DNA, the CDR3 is TGTGCCAGTAGTATCCGACAGGGGGCGGGCAATCAGCCCCAGCATTTT. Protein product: CASSIRQGAGNQPQHF.

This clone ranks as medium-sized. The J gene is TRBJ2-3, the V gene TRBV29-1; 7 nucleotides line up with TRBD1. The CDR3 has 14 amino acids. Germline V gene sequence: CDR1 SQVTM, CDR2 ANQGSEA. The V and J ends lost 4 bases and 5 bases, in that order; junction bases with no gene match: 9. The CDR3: CSVVPGQLKDTQYF. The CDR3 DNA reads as TGCAGCGTTGTACCGGGACAGCTAAAAGATACGCAGTATTTT.

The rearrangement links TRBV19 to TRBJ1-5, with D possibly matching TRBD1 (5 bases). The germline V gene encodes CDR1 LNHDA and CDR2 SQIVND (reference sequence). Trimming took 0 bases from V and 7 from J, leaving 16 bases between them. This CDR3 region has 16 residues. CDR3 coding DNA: TGTGCCAGTAGTATAGATATAGCAGGGATAGGCCAGCCCCAGCATTTT. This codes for CASSIDIAGIGQPQHF.

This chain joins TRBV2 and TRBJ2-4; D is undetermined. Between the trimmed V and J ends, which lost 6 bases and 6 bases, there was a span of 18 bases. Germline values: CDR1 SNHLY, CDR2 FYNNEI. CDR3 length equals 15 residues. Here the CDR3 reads CASRRRNNEGNIQYF. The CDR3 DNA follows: TGTGCCAGCAGACGGAGAAACAATGAAGGAAACATTCAGTACTTC.

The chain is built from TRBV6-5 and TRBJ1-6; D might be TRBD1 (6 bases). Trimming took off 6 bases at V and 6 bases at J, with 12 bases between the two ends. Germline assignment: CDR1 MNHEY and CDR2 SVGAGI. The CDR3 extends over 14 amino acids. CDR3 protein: CASRAQGTNSPLHF. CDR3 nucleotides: TGTGCCAGCAGGGCACAGGGAACTAATTCACCCCTCCACTTT.

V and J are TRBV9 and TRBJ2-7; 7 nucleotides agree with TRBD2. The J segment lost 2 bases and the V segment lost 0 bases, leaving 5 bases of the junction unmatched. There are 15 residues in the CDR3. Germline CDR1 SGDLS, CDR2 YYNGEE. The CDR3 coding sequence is TGTGCCAGCAGCGTAGGGGCGGGAGTGACCTACGAGCAGTACTTC. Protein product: CASSVGAGVTYEQYF.

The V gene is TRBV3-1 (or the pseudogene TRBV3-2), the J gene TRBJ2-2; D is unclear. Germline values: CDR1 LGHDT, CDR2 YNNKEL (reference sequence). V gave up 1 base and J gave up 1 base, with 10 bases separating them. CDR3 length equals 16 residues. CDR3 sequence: CASSQGWHQNTGELFF. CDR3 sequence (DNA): TGTGCCAGCAGCCAAGGCTGGCACCAGAACACCGGGGAGCTGTTTTTT.

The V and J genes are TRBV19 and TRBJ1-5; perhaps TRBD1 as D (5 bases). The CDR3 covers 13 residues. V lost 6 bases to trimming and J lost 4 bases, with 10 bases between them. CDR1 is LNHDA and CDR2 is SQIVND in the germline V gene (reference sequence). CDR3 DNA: TGTGCCAGTAGCAGGGAATGGAATCAGCCCCAGCATTTT. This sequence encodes CASSREWNQPQHF.

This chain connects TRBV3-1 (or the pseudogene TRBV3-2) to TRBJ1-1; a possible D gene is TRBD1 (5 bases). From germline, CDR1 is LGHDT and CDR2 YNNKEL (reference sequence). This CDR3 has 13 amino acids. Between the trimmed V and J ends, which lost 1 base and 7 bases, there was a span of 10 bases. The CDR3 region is CASSQGGLVEAFF. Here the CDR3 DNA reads TGTGCCAGCAGCCAAGGGGGCTTGGTTGAAGCTTTCTTT.

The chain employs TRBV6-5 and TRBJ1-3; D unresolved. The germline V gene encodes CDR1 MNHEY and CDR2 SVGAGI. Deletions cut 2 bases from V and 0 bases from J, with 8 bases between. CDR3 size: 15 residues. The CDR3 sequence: CASSYGLFSGNTIYF. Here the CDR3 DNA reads TGTGCCAGCAGTTACGGACTATTCTCTGGAAACACCATATATTTT.

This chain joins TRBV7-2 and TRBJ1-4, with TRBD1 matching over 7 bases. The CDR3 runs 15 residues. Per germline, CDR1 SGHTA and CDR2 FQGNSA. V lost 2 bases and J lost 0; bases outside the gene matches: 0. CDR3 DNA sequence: TGTGCCAGCAGCTTACAGGGGGCAACTAATGAAAAACTGTTTTTT. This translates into CASSLQGATNEKLFF. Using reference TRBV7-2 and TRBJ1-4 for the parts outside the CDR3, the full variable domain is GAGVSQSPSNKVTEKGKDVELRCDPISGHTALYWYRQSLGQGLEFLIYFQGNSAPDKSGLPSDRFSAERTGGSVSTLTIQRTQQEDSAVYLCASSLQGATNEKLFFGSGTQLSVL.

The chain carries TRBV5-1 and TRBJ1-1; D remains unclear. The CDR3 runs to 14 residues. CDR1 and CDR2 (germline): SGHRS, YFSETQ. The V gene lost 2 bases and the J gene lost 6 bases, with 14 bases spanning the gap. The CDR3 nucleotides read TGCGCCAGCAGCTTAGACGGGGTCGGGGCTGAAGCTTTCTTT. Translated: CASSLDGVGAEAFF.

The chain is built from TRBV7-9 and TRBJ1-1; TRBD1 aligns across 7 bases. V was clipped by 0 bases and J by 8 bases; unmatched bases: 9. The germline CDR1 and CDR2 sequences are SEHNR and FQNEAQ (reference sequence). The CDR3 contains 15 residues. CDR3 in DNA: TGTGCCAGCAGCTTAGCCGCTTTTCCGACAGGGGAAGCTTTCTTT. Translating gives CASSLAAFPTGEAFF.

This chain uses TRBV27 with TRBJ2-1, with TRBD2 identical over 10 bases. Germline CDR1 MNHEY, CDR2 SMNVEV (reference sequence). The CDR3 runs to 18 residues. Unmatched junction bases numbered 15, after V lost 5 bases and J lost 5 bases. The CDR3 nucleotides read TGTGCCAGCAGTACCTTCAGGTCAGCGGGAGGGCCAAACAATGAGCAGTTCTTC. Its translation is CASSTFRSAGGPNNEQFF.

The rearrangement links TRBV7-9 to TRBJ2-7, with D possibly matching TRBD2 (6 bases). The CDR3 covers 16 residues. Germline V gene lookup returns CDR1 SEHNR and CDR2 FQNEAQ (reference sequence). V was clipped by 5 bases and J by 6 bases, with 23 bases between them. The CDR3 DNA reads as TGTGCCAGCAGCCCTACCCCCGGGGCGTTGGGGGGCGAGCAGTACTTC. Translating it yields CASSPTPGALGGEQYF.

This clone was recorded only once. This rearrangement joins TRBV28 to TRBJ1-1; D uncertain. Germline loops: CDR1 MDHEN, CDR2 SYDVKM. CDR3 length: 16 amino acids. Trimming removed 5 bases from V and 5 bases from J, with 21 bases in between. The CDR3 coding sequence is TGTGCCAGCAGTCCGCCACGTCTAAGCGCGGGGACTGAAGCTTTCTTT. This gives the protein CASSPPRLSAGTEAFF.

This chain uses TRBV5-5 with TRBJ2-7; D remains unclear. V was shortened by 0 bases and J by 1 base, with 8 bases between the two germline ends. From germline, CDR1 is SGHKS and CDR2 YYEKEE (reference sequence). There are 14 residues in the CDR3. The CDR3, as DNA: TGTGCCAGCAGCTTGGTTCCGGGTTCCTACGAGCAGTACTTC. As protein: CASSLVPGSYEQYF.

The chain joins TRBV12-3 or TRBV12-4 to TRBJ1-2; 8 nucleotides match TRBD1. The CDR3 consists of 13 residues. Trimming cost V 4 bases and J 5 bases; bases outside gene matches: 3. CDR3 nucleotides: TGTGCCAGCAGTTCCCGGGACAGGTATGGCTACACCTTC. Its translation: CASSSRDRYGYTF.

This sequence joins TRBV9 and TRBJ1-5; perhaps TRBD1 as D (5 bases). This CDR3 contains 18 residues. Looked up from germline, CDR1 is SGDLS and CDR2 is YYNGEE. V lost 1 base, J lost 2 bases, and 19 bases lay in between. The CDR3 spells CASSVFREGWERNQPQHF. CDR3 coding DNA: TGTGCCAGCAGCGTATTCAGGGAGGGATGGGAGCGCAATCAGCCCCAGCATTTT.

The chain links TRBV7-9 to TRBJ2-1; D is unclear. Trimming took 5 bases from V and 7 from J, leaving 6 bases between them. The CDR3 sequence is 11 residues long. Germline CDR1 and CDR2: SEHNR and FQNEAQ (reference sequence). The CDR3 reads CASSPQNEQFF. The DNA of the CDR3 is TGTGCCAGCAGCCCCCAGAATGAGCAGTTCTTC.

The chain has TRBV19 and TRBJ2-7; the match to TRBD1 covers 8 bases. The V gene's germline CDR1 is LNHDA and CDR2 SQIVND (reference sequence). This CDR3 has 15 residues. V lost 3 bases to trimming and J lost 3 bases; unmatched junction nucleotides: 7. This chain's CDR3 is CASSMAGQANYEQYF. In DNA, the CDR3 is TGTGCCAGTAGTATGGCGGGACAGGCGAACTACGAGCAGTACTTC.

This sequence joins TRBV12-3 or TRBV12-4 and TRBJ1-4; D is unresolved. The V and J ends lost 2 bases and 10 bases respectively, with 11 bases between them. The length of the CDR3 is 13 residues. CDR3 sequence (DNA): TGTGCCAGCAGTTTACCCCCCGCCGGAAAACTGTTTTTT. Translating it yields CASSLPPAGKLFF.

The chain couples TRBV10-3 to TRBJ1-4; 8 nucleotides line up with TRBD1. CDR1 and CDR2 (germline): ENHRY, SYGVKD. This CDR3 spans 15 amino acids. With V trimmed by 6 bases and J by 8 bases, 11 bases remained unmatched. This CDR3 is CAISRTDRVGEKLFF. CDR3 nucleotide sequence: TGTGCCATCAGCCGCACGGACAGGGTGGGGGAAAAACTGTTTTTT.

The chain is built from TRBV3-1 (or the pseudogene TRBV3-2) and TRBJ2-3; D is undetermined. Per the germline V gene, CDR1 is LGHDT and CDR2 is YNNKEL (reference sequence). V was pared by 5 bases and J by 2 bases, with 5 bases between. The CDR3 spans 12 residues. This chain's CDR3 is CASSYITDTQYF. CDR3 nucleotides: TGTGCCAGCAGCTACATCACAGATACGCAGTATTTT.

This CDR3 is CASSISLWETRSHEQFF. DNA for the CDR3: TGTGCCAGTAGTATTTCACTATGGGAGACTCGCAGTCATGAGCAGTTCTTC. The J gene is TRBJ2-1, the V gene TRBV19; tentative D call: TRBD2 (5 bases). The CDR3 spans 17 residues. Germline loops: CDR1 LNHDA, CDR2 SQIVND (reference sequence). V lost 3 bases, J lost 8 bases, and 23 bases lay in between.

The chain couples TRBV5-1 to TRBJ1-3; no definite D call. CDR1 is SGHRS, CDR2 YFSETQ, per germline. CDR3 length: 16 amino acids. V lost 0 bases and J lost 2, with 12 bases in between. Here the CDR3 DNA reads TGCGCCAGCAGCTTGGGCCCCGGAGGTACTGGAAACACCATATATTTT. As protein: CASSLGPGGTGNTIYF.